What follows describes a single T cell receptor beta chain. There is no known antigen for this receptor. Per-base qualities were not stored, and no clone one base away is much larger. Participants in the prospective study were aged roughly 18 to 89 years, lived in 24 United States geographic areas, and enrolled through a virtual design. Cohort assignment in the prospective study relied on participant-reported clinical history from a screening survey and a study questionnaire. Recovered participants in ImmuneRACE Cohort 3 were defined by two consecutive negative NP/OP PCR tests, clearance by a healthcare professional, or resolution of symptoms. In the prospective study, mobile phlebotomists collected whole blood, serum and a nasopharyngeal or oropharyngeal swab from each participant. Over an approximately 2-month period, participants in the prospective study had the option of providing additional blood draws and questionnaires. Before DNA extraction, prospective study blood samples were shipped either frozen or at room temperature.

The data belong to a study of blood T cell repertoires in COVID-19 (TCRdb year 2020). Context from the whole study: Samples from collaborators originated in the United States, Italy and Spain and spanned both the acute and convalescent phases of COVID-19. The dataset comprised deeply sampled blood TCRbeta repertoires from subjects exposed to, actively infected with, or recovered from COVID-19. The sample metadata nearly always contained a de-identified subject ID, COVID-19 status, age in years and sex. The repertoires were released in a freely available public database intended as a resource for research on the immune response to SARS-CoV-2. Samples came from the ongoing ImmuneRACE study (first 160 participants) plus 1,254 subjects from 6 global collaborators. Where available, HLA class I and class II types were obtained from metadata supplied by the sample provider rather than from assay-based typing. The prospective study material was composed of cDNA or gDNA derived from T cells, B-cell-depleted T cells, or PBMCs.

According to the germline V gene, CDR1 reads SGHRS and CDR2 reads YFSETQ. The CDR3 covers 15 residues, taking in both the cysteine and the phenylalanine. Only CDR3 DNA remains: 45 bases, in frame from the first base. V loses 4 bases at its end and J loses 7 bases; junction bases beyond the gene matches: 6. The investigation overall reported the following: The quantity of clinical and demographic metadata differed by source and by participant and was supplied without curation.

TCRbeta CDR3 regions were amplified from genomic DNA by means of the immunoSEQ Assay, a bias-controlled multiplex PCR. In the paper's pipeline: The number of nucleated cells in each sample was estimated from the amplification of reference gene primers within the assay. To quantify the absolute abundance of each unique TCRbeta CDR3 rearrangement, sequence reads were collapsed and filtered. Productive Simpson clonality was computed per sample as the square root of Simpson's diversity index over productive rearrangements. The immuneACCESS repertoire file appears here via TCRdb, limited to in-frame rearrangements. These files lack a portion of the clones; in checked studies, under half of the deficit traces to unresolved V genes, and the cause of the others is not known. D and trimming were read from the DNA, whereas the V and J calls and clone size are those reported in that table. The sample yields fewer than 350,000 clones; approximately 85% were counted once. The top ten hold roughly 2.2% of the sample.

The TCR was taken from a man aged 25 to 40 who had recovered from COVID-19. The chain uses TRBV5-1 and TRBJ2-2; 11 central nucleotides agree with TRBD2. The sample taken for sequencing was PBMCs or T cells enriched from blood (not recorded which). CDR3 region: CASSRLAGSGGELFF. The DNA sequence is TGCGCCAGCAGCCGACTAGCGGGGTCTGGCGGGGAGCTGTTTTTT.